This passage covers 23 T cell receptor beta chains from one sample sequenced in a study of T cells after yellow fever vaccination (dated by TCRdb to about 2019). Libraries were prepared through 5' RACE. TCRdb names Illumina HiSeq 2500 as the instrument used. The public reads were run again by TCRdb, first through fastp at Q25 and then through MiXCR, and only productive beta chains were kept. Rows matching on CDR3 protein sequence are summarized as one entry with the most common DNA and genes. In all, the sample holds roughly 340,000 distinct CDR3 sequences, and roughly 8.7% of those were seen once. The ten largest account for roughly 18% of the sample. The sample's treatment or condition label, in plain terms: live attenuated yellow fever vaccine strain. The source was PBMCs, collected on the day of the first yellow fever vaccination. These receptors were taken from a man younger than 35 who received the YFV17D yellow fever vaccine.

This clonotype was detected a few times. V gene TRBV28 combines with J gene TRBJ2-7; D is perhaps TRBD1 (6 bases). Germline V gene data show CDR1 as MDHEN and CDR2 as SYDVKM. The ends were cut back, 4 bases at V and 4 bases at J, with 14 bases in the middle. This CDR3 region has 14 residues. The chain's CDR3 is CASSSGQLSYEQYV. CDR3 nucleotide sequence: TGTGCCAGCAGTTCGGGACAACTTTCATACGAGCAGTACGTC.

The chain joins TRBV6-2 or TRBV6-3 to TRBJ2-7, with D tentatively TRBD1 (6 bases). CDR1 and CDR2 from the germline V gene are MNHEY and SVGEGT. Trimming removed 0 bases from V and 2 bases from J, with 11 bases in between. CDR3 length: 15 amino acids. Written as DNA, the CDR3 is TGTGCCAGCAGTTACTCCCGACAGGCGGCCTACGAGCAGTACGTC. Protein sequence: CASSYSRQAAYEQYV.

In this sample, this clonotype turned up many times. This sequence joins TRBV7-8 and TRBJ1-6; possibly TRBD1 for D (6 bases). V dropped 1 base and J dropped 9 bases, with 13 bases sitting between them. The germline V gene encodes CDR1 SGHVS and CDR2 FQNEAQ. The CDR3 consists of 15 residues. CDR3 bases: TGTGCCAGCAGCTTAGACCGGCTGGGGGCTTCACCCCTCCACTTT. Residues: CASSLDRLGASPLHF.

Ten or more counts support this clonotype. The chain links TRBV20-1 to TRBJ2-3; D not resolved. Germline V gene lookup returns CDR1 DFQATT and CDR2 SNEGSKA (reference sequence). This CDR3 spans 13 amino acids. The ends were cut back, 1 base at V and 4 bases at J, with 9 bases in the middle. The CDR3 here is CSARVEYSDTQYF. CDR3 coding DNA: TGCAGTGCTAGAGTCGAGTATTCAGATACGCAGTATTTT.

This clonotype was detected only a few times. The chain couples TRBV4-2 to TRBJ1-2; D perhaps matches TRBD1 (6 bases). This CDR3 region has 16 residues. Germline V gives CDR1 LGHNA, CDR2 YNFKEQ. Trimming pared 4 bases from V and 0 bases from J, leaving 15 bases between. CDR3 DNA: TGTGCCAGCAGCCGCGACTCAGGGGCGGCTAACTATGGCTACACCTTC. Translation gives CASSRDSGAANYGYTF.

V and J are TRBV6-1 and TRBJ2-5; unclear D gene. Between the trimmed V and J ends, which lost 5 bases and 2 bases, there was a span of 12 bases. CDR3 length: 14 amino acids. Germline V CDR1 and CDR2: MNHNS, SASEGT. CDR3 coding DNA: TGTGCCAGCAGTCAAGGCAGTTCACAAGAGACCCAGTACTTC. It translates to CASSQGSSQETQYF.

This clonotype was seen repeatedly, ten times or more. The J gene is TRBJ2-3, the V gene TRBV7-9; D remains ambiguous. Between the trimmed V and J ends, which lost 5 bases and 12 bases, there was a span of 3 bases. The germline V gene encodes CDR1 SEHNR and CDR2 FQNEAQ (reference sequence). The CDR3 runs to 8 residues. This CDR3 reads CASSPQYF. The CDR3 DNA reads TGTGCCAGCAGCCCACAGTATTTT.

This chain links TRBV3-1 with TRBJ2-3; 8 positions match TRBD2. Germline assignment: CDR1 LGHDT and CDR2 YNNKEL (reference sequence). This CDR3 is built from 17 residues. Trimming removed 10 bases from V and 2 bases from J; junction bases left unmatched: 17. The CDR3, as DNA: TGTGCCACCTCCCAAGATCATACGGGGGGGCACACAGATACGCAGTATTTT. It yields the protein CATSQDHTGGHTDTQYF.

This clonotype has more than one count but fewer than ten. CDR3 region: CAISDPAGGQETQYF. DNA for the CDR3: TGTGCCATCAGTGACCCAGCGGGGGGACAAGAGACCCAGTACTTC. V is TRBV10-3 and J is TRBJ2-5; 9 bases are a match to TRBD2. CDR1 is ENHRY and CDR2 is SYGVKD in the germline V gene. The CDR3 has 15 amino acids. Trimming at V came to 3 bases and at J to 2 bases, leaving 4 bases not matched to a gene.

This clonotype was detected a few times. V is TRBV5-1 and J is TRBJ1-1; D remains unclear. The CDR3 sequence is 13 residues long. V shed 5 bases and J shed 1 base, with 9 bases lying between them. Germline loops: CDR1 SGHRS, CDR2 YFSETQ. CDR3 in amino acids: CASRWAENTEAFF. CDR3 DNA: TGCGCCAGCAGATGGGCGGAGAACACTGAAGCTTTCTTT.

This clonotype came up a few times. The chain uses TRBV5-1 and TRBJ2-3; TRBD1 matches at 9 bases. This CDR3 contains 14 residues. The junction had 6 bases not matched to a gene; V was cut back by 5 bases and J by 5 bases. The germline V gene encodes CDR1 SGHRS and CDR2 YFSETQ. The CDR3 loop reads CASRTDRGGDTQYF. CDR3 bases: TGCGCCAGCAGAACGGACAGGGGAGGAGATACGCAGTATTTT. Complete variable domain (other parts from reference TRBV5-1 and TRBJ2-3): KAGVTQTPRYLIKTRGQQVTLSCSPISGHRSVSWYQQTPGQGLQFLFEYFSETQRNKGNFPGRFSGRQFSNSRSEMNVSTLELGDSALYLCASRTDRGGDTQYFGPGTRLTVL.

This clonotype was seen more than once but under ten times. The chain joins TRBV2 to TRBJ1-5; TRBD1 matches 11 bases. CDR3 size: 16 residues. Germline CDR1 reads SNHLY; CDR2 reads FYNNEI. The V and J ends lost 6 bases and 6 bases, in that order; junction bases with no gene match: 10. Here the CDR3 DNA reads TGTGCCAGCAGGGATTCCGGGACAGGGGGGCGTCAGCCCCAGCATTTT. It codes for CASRDSGTGGRQPQHF.

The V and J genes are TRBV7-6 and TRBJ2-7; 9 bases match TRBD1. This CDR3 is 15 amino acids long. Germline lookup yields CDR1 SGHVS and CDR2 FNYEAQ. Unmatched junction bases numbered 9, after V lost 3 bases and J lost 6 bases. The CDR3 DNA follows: TGTGCCAGCAGCTTTGCCCCGGGACAGGGTTTCGAGCAGTACTTC. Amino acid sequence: CASSFAPGQGFEQYF.

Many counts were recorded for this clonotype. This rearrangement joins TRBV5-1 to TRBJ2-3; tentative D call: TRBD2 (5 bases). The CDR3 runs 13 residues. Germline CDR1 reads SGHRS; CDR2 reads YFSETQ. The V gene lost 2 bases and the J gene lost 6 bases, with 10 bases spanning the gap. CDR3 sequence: CASSFKEADTQYF. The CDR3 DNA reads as TGCGCCAGCAGCTTCAAGGAGGCGGATACGCAGTATTTT.

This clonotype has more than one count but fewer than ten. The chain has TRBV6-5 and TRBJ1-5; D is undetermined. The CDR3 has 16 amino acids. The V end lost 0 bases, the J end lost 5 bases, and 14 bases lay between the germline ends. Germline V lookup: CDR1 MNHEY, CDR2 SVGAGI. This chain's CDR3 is CASSYSKQAIDQPQHF. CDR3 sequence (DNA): TGTGCCAGCAGTTACTCGAAGCAGGCCATTGATCAGCCCCAGCATTTT.

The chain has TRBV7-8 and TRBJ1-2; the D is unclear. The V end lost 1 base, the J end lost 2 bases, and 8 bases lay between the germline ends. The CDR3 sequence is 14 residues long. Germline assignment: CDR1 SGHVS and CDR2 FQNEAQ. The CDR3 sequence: CASSLGLKNYGYTF. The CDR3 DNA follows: TGTGCCAGCAGCTTAGGCCTTAAGAACTATGGCTACACCTTC.

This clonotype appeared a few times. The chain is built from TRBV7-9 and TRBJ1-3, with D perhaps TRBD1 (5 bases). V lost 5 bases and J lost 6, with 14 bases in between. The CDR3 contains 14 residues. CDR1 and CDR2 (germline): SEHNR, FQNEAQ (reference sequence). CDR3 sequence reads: CASSTTVLQNTIYF. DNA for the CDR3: TGTGCCAGCAGCACGACAGTTCTGCAAAACACCATATATTTT.

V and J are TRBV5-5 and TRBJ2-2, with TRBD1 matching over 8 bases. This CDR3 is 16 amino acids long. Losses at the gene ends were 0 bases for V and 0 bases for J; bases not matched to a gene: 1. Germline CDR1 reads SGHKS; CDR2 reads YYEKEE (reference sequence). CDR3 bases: TGTGCCAGCAGCTTGGTGACAGGGGCGAACACCGGGGAGCTGTTTTTT. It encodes CASSLVTGANTGELFF. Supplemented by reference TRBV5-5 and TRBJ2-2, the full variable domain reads DAGVTQSPTHLIKTRGQQVTLRCSPISGHKSVSWYQQVLGQGPQFIFQYYEKEERGRGNFPDRFSARQFPNYSSELNVNALLLGDSALYLCASSLVTGANTGELFFGEGSRLTVL.

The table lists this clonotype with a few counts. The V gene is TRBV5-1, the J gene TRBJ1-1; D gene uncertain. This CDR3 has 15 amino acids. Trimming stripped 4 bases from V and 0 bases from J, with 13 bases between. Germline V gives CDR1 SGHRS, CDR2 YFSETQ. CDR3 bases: TGCGCCAGCAGCCTCAGGACCCCTATGAACACTGAAGCTTTCTTT. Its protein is CASSLRTPMNTEAFF.

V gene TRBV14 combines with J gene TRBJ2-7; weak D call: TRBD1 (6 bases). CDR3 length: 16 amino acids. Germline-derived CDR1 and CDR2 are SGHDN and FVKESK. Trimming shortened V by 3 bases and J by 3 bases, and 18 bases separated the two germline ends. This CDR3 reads CASSHETTGSLYEQYF. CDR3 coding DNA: TGTGCCAGCAGCCACGAGACCACAGGGTCCCTCTACGAGCAGTACTTC.

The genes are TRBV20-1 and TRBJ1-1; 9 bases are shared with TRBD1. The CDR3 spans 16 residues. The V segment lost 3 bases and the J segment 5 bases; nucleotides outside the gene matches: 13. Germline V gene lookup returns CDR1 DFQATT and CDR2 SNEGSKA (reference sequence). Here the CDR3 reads CSARGIQGAEGTEAFF. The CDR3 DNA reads TGCAGTGCTAGGGGGATACAGGGGGCGGAGGGGACTGAAGCTTTCTTT.

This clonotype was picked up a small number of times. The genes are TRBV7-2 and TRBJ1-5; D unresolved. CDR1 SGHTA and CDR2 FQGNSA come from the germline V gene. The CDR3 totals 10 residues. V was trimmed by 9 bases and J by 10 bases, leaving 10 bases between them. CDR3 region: CASGPPPQHF. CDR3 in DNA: TGTGCCAGTGGGCCTCCTCCCCAGCATTTT. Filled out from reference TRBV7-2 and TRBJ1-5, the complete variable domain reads GAGVSQSPSNKVTEKGKDVELRCDPISGHTALYWYRQSLGQGLEFLIYFQGNSAPDKSGLPSDRFSAERTGGSVSTLTIQRTQQEDSAVYLCASGPPPQHFGDGTRLSIL.

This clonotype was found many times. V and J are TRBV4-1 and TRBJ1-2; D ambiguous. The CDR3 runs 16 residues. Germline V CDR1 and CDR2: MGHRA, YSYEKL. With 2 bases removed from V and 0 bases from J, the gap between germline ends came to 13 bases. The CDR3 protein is CASSQKAEKPNYGYTF. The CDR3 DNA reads TGCGCCAGCAGCCAAAAGGCAGAGAAGCCTAACTATGGCTACACCTTC.